Detailed here is one T cell receptor beta chain. This CDR3 has 15 amino acids. Trimming pared 2 bases from V and 0 bases from J, leaving 9 bases between. Sequencing was performed with immunoSEQ multiplex PCR; in TCRdb, only in-frame clones are kept and a portion is missing. The table lists more than 80,000 clones, around nine tenths of them singletons, with around 1.5% in the top ten. This sample was taken from a study of OX40 agonist ivuxolimab in advanced cancers. Specimen: CD4+ or CD8+ T cells sorted from blood, collected in a trial of the OX40 agonist ivuxolimab. The source is an adult with an advanced solid tumor such as melanoma, head and neck, liver or kidney cancer. The V call is TRBV23-1, the J call TRBJ2-3; D possibly corresponds to TRBD1 (5 bases). TRBV23-1 is marked as an open reading frame, function uncertain. The CDR3 is CASSQQGCSTDTQYF. In DNA form, the CDR3 reads TGCGCCAGCAGTCAACAGGGATGTAGCACAGATACGCAGTATTTT.